This paragraph covers one T cell receptor beta chain sequence. CDR3 length: 16 amino acids. CDR1 and CDR2 from the germline V gene are LGHDT and YNNKEL (reference sequence). V was clipped by 4 bases and J by 1 base, with 17 bases between them. These data originate in a study of blood T cell repertoires in COVID-19. About the research overall: T cells, B-cell-depleted T cells, or PBMCs supplied cDNA or gDNA.

Profiled with immunoSEQ multiplex PCR; TCRdb holds only in-frame clones, not every one. The table has 250,000 to 300,000 clones, 86% seen once. Sequencing was performed on peripheral blood. This clonotype was obtained from a woman between 25 and 40 years old with COVID-19, enrolled during active disease. The J gene is TRBJ2-7, the V gene TRBV3-1 (or the pseudogene TRBV3-2); TRBD1 might be the D (6 bases). The CDR3 loop is CASSPHRQDLSYEQYF. CDR3 DNA sequence: TGTGCCAGCAGCCCGCATAGACAGGACCTATCCTACGAGCAGTACTTC.